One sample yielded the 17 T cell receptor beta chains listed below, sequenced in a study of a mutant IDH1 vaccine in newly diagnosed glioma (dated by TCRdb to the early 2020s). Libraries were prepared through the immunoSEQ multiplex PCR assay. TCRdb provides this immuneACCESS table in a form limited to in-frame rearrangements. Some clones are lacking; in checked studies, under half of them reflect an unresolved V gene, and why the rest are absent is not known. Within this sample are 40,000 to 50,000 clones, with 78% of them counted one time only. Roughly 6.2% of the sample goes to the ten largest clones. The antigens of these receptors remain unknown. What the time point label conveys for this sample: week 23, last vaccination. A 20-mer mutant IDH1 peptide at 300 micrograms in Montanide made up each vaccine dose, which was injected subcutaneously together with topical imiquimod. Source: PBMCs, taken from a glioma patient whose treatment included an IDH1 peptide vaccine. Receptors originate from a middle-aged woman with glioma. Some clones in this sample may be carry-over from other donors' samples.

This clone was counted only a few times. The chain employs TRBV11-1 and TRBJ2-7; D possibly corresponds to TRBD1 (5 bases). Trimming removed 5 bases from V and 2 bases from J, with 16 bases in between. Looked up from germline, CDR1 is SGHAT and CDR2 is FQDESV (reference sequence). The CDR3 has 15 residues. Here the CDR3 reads CASSEDTFEAYEQYF. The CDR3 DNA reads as TGTGCCAGCAGCGAGGACACCTTTGAGGCCTACGAGCAGTACTTC.

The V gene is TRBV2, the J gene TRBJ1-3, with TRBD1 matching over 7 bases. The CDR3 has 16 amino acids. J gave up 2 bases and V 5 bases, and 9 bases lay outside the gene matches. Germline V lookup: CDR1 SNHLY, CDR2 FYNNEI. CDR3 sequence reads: CASSRNRGRAGNTIYF. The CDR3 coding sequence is TGTGCCAGCAGTAGGAACAGGGGAAGGGCTGGAAACACCATATATTTT. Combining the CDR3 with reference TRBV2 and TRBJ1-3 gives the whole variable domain EPEVTQTPSHQVTQMGQEVILRCVPISNHLYFYWYRQILGQKVEFLVSFYNNEISEKSEIFDDQFSVERPDGSNFTLKIRSTKLEDSAMYFCASSRNRGRAGNTIYFGEGSWLTVV.

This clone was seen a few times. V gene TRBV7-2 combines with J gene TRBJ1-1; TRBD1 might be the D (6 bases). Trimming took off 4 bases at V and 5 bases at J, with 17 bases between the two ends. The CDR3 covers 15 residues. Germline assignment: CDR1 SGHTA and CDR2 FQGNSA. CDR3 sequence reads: CASSSRLGAGTEAFF. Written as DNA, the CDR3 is TGTGCCAGCAGCTCACGGCTGGGGGCTGGTACTGAAGCTTTCTTT.

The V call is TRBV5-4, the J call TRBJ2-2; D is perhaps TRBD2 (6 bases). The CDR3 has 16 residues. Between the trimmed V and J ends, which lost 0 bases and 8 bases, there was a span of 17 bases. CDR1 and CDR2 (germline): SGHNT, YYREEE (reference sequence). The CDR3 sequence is CASSLDLGGGAGELFF. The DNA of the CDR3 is TGTGCCAGCAGCTTGGATCTGGGAGGAGGAGCAGGGGAGCTGTTTTTT.

The CDR3: CASSMGRVAIGYTF. DNA of the CDR3: TGTGCCAGTAGTATGGGCAGGGTGGCTATCGGCTACACCTTC. The genes are TRBV19 and TRBJ1-2, with D possibly matching TRBD1 (5 bases). V gave up 3 bases and J gave up 8 bases, with 16 bases separating them. Germline CDR1 is LNHDA and CDR2 is SQIVND (reference sequence). This CDR3 has 14 residues.

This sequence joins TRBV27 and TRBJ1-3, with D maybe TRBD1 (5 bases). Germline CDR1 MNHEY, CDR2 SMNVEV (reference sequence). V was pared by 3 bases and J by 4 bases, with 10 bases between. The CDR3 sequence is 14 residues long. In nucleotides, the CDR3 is TGTGCCAGCAGTTTTCGGGGGTCGGGAAACACCATATATTTT. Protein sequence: CASSFRGSGNTIYF.

This chain's CDR3 is CASSQVGTNSYEQYF. The CDR3 nucleotides are TGTGCCAGCAGCCAAGTTGGGACTAATTCCTACGAGCAGTACTTC. The rearrangement uses TRBV4-2 and TRBJ2-7, with TRBD2 matching 7 bases. Unmatched junction bases numbered 4, after V lost 1 base and J lost 1 base. In germline, CDR1 is LGHNA, CDR2 YNFKEQ. There are 15 residues in the CDR3.

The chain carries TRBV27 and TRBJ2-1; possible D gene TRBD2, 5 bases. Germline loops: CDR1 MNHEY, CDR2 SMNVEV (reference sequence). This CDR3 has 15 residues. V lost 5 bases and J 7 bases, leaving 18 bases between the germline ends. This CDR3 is CASSVARGFRNEQFF. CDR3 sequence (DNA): TGTGCCAGCAGTGTAGCTAGAGGGTTTCGGAATGAGCAGTTCTTC.

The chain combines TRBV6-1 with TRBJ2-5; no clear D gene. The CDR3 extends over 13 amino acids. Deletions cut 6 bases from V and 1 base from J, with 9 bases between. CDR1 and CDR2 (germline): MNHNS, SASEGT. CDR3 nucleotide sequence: TGTGCCAGCAGGAGCTTTTCCCAAGAGACCCAGTACTTC. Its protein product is CASRSFSQETQYF.

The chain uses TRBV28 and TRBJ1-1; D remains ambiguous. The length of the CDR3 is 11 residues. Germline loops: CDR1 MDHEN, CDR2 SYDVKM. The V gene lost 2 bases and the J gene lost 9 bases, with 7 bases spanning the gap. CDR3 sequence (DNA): TGTGCCAGCAGTTTACAGTCACAAGCTTTCTTT. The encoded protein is CASSLQSQAFF.

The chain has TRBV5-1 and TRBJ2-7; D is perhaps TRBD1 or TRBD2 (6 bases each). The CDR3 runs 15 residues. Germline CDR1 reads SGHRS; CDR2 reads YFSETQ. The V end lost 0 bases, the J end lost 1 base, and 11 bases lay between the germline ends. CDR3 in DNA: TGCGCCAGCAGCTTGGCCGGGGGCGGTTCCTACGAGCAGTACTTC. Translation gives CASSLAGGGSYEQYF.

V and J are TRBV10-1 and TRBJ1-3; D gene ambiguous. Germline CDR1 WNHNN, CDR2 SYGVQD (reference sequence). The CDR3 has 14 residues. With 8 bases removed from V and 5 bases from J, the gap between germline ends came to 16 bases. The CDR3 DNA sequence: TGCGCCAGCCCTCAAAGGTACGAGAGAAACACCATATATTTT. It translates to CASPQRYERNTIYF.

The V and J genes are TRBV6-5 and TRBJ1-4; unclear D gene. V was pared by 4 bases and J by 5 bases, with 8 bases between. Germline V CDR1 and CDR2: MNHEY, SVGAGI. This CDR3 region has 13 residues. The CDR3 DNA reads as TGTGCCAGCAGTTCAGGACGGAATGAAAAACTGTTTTTT. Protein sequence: CASSSGRNEKLFF.

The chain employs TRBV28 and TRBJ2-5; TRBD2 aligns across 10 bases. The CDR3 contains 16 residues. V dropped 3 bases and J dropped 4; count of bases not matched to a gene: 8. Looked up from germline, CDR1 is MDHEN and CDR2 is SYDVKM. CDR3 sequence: CASSFLGAGGGETQYF. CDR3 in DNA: TGTGCCAGCAGTTTTCTGGGAGCGGGAGGGGGAGAGACCCAGTACTTC.

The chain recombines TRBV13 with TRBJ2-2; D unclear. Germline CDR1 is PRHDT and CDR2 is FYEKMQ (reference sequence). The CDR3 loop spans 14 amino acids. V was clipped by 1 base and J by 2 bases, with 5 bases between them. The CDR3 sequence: CASSLDLNTGELFF. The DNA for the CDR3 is TGTGCCAGCAGCTTAGACCTCAACACCGGGGAGCTGTTTTTT.

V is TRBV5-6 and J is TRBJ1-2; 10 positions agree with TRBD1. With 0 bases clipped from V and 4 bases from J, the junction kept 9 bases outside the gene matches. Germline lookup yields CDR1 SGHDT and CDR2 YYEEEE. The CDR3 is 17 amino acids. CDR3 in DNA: TGTGCCAGCAGCTTGGTGACAGGGGGCTCTTCTGGCTATGGCTACACCTTC. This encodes CASSLVTGGSSGYGYTF.

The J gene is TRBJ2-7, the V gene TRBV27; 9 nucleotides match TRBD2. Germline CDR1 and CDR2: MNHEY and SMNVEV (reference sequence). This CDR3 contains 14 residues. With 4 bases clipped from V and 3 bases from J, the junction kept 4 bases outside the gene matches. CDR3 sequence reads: CASSSGTSHYEQYF. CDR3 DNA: TGTGCCAGCAGTTCGGGGACTAGCCACTACGAGCAGTACTTC.